This TCR beta chain was documented in a study of T cell repertoires in ileal Crohn's disease. Study context: Biopsies at the proximal margin of the resected specimen form MI samples.

TCRdb keeps only in-frame clones here, not all; method: immunoSEQ multiplex PCR. The sample shows 5,000 to 7,000 clones, around 78% of them seen only once. This clone came up a few times. Germline V gene data show CDR1 as MNHNS and CDR2 as SASEGT. The CDR3 is made up of 12 amino acids. Trimming removed 10 bases from V and 5 bases from J; junction bases left unmatched: 2. Time point noted: proximal margin of the surgical specimen (macroscopically non-inflamed). J is TRBJ1-6 and V is TRBV6-1; 7 nucleotides align to TRBD1. Sequenced: ileal tissue. The clonotype was recovered from an adult with Crohn's disease. CDR3 sequence (DNA): TGTGCCACACAGGGGAATAATTCACCCCTCCACTTT. It codes for CATQGNNSPLHF.